This entry lists 22 T cell receptor beta chains sequenced from one sample in a study of T cell changes during pregnancy in multiple sclerosis. Repertoires were generated with immunoSEQ multiplex PCR, while TCRdb's copy carries only in-frame clones and drops some. This sample has approximately 89,000 clones; 94% occur once, and the top ten carry less than 2%. The sequencing here drew on peripheral blood, taken after pregnancy. Receptors were obtained from a female donor in good health, enrolled as a control in a pregnancy study.

The rearrangement uses TRBV6-5 and TRBJ1-1; 12 bases match TRBD1. Trimming cost V 0 bases and J 3 bases; bases outside gene matches: 2. Germline V gene sequence: CDR1 MNHEY, CDR2 SVGAGI. The CDR3 has 16 residues. In nucleotides, the CDR3 is TGTGCCAGCAGTTACTCGGGACAGGGGGCAGACACTGAAGCTTTCTTT. This translates into CASSYSGQGADTEAFF.

The chain employs TRBV25-1 and TRBJ2-7; 7 positions match TRBD1. CDR3 length equals 13 residues. Trimming took 2 bases from V and 5 from J; bases not matched to a gene: 3. Germline CDR1 MGHDK, CDR2 SYGVNS. CDR3 sequence (DNA): TGTGCCAGCAGTGAAAGGACAGGCCACGAGCAGTACTTC. Protein sequence: CASSERTGHEQYF.

This sequence joins TRBV11-2 and TRBJ2-7, with D tentatively TRBD2 (5 bases). The CDR3 totals 15 residues. The V end lost 1 base, the J end lost 2 bases, and 12 bases lay between the germline ends. Germline CDR1 reads SGHAT; CDR2 reads FQNNGV. CDR3 in amino acids: CASSLVMDSAYEQYF. For the CDR3, the DNA is TGTGCCAGCAGCTTAGTAATGGACTCTGCCTACGAGCAGTACTTC.

The chain is built from TRBV5-1 and TRBJ2-3; D unclear. Germline V CDR1 and CDR2: SGHRS, YFSETQ. The CDR3 length is 15 residues. V was trimmed by 1 base and J by 1 base, leaving 10 bases between them. CDR3: CASSLSPGGTDTQYF. The CDR3 coding sequence is TGCGCCAGCAGCTTGTCGCCCGGTGGCACAGATACGCAGTATTTT.

This clone was seen only a few times. This chain links TRBV4-2 with TRBJ2-1; TRBD2 is a possible D gene (6 bases). Germline V gives CDR1 LGHNA, CDR2 YNFKEQ. CDR3 length: 15 amino acids. Trimming removed 1 base from V and 4 bases from J, with 11 bases in between. The DNA of the CDR3 is TGTGCCAGCAGCCAAGCGGGAGAGAGTTACAATGAGCAGTTCTTC. It translates to CASSQAGESYNEQFF.

This clone was seen more than once but under ten times. The chain recombines TRBV7-2 with TRBJ1-3, with D maybe TRBD1 (5 bases). Trimming cost V 5 bases and J 3 bases, with 14 bases left between them. In germline, CDR1 is SGHTA, CDR2 FQGNSA. The CDR3 sequence is 15 residues long. CDR3 sequence reads: CASSPMPGLGNTIYF. The CDR3 DNA reads as TGTGCCAGCAGCCCCATGCCAGGGCTTGGAAACACCATATATTTT.

The chain joins TRBV2 to TRBJ2-7; D perhaps matches TRBD2 (5 bases). Per the germline V gene, CDR1 is SNHLY and CDR2 is FYNNEI. Trimming shortened V by 4 bases and J by 6 bases, and 13 bases separated the two germline ends. This CDR3 contains 13 residues. CDR3 sequence: CASSARAAGEQYF. DNA of the CDR3: TGTGCCAGCAGTGCCCGGGCTGCGGGCGAGCAGTACTTC.

The genes are TRBV2 and TRBJ2-3; a possible D gene is TRBD2 (6 bases). CDR1 and CDR2 (germline): SNHLY, FYNNEI. The CDR3 sequence is 13 residues long. V was pared by 9 bases and J by 1 base, with 11 bases between. The CDR3 loop is CAREGSGTDTQYF. The CDR3 DNA sequence: TGTGCCAGGGAGGGGTCCGGCACAGATACGCAGTATTTT.

In this sample, this clone turned up once. J is TRBJ2-1 and V is TRBV5-4; no firm D call. Germline V lookup: CDR1 SGHNT, CDR2 YYREEE (reference sequence). The V end lost 0 bases, the J end lost 8 bases, and 15 bases lay between the germline ends. This CDR3 comprises 15 residues. The CDR3 loop reads CASSLGQNTPHEQFF. The CDR3 nucleotides read TGTGCCAGCAGCTTGGGGCAGAATACCCCCCATGAGCAGTTCTTC. Based on the CDR3 plus reference TRBV5-4 and TRBJ2-1, the full variable domain is ETGVTQSPTHLIKTRGQQVTLRCSSQSGHNTVSWYQQALGQGPQFIFQYYREEENGRGNFPPRFSGLQFPNYSSELNVNALELDDSALYLCASSLGQNTPHEQFFGPGTRLTVL.

V is TRBV6-5 and J is TRBJ1-3; TRBD1 matches at 7 bases. V was clipped by 6 bases and J by 5 bases; unmatched bases: 7. Germline CDR1 is MNHEY and CDR2 is SVGAGI. This CDR3 has 14 residues. CDR3 nucleotide sequence: TGTGCCAGCAGCCCGACAGGGAGCAGAAACACCATATATTTT. Translation: CASSPTGSRNTIYF.

J is TRBJ2-7 and V is TRBV27, with D maybe TRBD1 (6 bases). V lost 1 base and J lost 0, with 10 bases in between. This CDR3 spans 15 amino acids. CDR1 MNHEY and CDR2 SMNVEV come from the germline V gene (reference sequence). In DNA, the CDR3 is TGTGCCAGCAGTTTATTAGGGGGTTCCTCCTACGAGCAGTACTTC. Amino acids: CASSLLGGSSYEQYF.

The V call is TRBV6-5, the J call TRBJ2-7; D uncertain. The CDR3 contains 16 residues. The germline CDR1 and CDR2 sequences are MNHEY and SVGAGI. V was shortened by 0 bases and J by 4 bases, with 16 bases between the two germline ends. The CDR3 here is CASSYSQQLRSYEQYF. The CDR3 DNA follows: TGTGCCAGCAGTTACTCGCAACAGCTCCGATCATACGAGCAGTACTTC.

This chain connects TRBV5-1 to TRBJ1-3; D call uncertain. Trimming took off 0 bases at V and 3 bases at J, with 7 bases between the two ends. The CDR3 loop spans 14 amino acids. Germline-derived CDR1 and CDR2 are SGHRS and YFSETQ. CDR3: CASSLGSDGNTIYF. The CDR3 DNA reads as TGCGCCAGCAGCTTGGGTTCAGATGGAAACACCATATATTTT.

The rearrangement joins TRBV27 to TRBJ2-7, with 9 bases aligning to TRBD1. The germline V gene has CDR1 MNHEY and CDR2 SMNVEV (reference sequence). CDR3 length: 15 residues. With 4 bases clipped from V and 2 bases from J, the junction kept 6 bases outside the gene matches. The CDR3: CASSYAGTGTYEQYF. In DNA, the CDR3 is TGTGCCAGCAGTTACGCCGGGACAGGGACCTACGAGCAGTACTTC.

The rearrangement joins TRBV5-1 to TRBJ1-4, with D unresolved. The CDR3 runs to 15 residues. Looked up from germline, CDR1 is SGHRS and CDR2 is YFSETQ. V was trimmed by 1 base and J by 2 bases, leaving 9 bases between them. The CDR3 is CASSLYSPTNEKLFF. The CDR3 DNA reads as TGCGCCAGCAGCTTGTACAGTCCCACTAATGAAAAACTGTTTTTT.

About this clone itself: The junction does not match germline at one end; this may be a read error. CDR3 DNA: TGTGCCAGCTCATCACCGGGACTAGAGGGAGTGGACAATGAGCAGTTCTTC. It yields the protein CASSSPGLEGVDNEQFF. The chain has TRBV18 and TRBJ2-1, with 8 bases fitting TRBD2. Germline-derived CDR1 and CDR2 are KGHSH and LQKENI. The CDR3 totals 17 residues.

V is TRBV6-5 and J is TRBJ2-3, with D possibly being TRBD2 (7 bases). This CDR3 has 14 residues. Trimming removed 6 bases from V and 1 base from J, with 11 bases in between. Germline V gene data show CDR1 as MNHEY and CDR2 as SVGAGI. In DNA, the CDR3 is TGTGCCAGCAGACAGGGAGGGGGCACAGATACGCAGTATTTT. Its translation is CASRQGGGTDTQYF.

The chain couples TRBV7-2 to TRBJ1-4; D unresolved. The CDR3 sequence is 13 residues long. V lost 5 bases and J 4 bases, leaving 8 bases between the germline ends. Per the germline V gene, CDR1 is SGHTA and CDR2 is FQGNSA. CDR3 amino acids: CASSPSSNEKLFF. CDR3 DNA sequence: TGTGCCAGCAGCCCAAGTAGTAATGAAAAACTGTTTTTT.

The chain employs TRBV6-1 and TRBJ2-3, with 11 bases identical to TRBD2. The germline V gene has CDR1 MNHNS and CDR2 SASEGT. The V and J ends lost 7 bases and 4 bases, in that order; junction bases with no gene match: 7. The CDR3 is 15 residues long. Here the CDR3 reads CASTALAGGPDTQYF. DNA for the CDR3: TGTGCCAGCACTGCCCTAGCGGGAGGCCCAGATACGCAGTATTTT.

As DNA, the CDR3 is TGTGCCAGCGGTCCAGGGGGAGATACGCAGTATTTT. Protein sequence: CASGPGGDTQYF. This rearrangement joins TRBV6-6 to TRBJ2-3; 7 bases agree with TRBD1. This CDR3 spans 12 amino acids. CDR1 is MNHNY and CDR2 is SVGAGI in the germline V gene (reference sequence). The ends lost 8 bases at V and 5 bases at J; junction bases unmatched: 4.

The chain joins TRBV7-6 to TRBJ1-2; the match to TRBD1 covers 9 bases. This CDR3 is built from 14 residues. With 3 bases clipped from V and 8 bases from J, the junction kept 7 bases outside the gene matches. The germline gives CDR1 SGHVS, CDR2 FNYEAQ. The CDR3 coding sequence is TGTGCCAGCAGCTTGGGACAGGGAAAAGGAGGCTACACCTTC. This gives the protein CASSLGQGKGGYTF.

The chain combines TRBV25-1 with TRBJ2-2; 7 nucleotides line up with TRBD1. Per the germline V gene, CDR1 is MGHDK and CDR2 is SYGVNS. CDR3 length: 14 residues. After removal of 6 bases from V and 6 bases from J, the junction contained 7 bases not matched to a gene. The CDR3 is CASSGEGGAGELFF. The CDR3 DNA sequence: TGTGCCAGCAGCGGTGAAGGGGGCGCCGGGGAGCTGTTTTTT.